What follows are 29 T cell receptor beta chains derived from one specimen sequenced in a study of T cell changes during pregnancy in multiple sclerosis. The method was immunoSEQ multiplex PCR; TCRdb's version includes in-frame clones alone and lacks a portion of them. Here the sample spans tens of thousands of clones, approximately 95% being singletons. Sequencing used peripheral blood, obtained after pregnancy. These receptors were taken from a female donor in good health, enrolled as a control in a pregnancy study.

This clone was seen a single time. The chain employs TRBV5-6 and TRBJ2-1; 7 nucleotides agree with TRBD1. The CDR3 sequence is 17 residues long. The V gene's germline CDR1 is SGHDT and CDR2 YYEEEE. The J segment lost 0 bases and the V segment lost 0 bases, leaving 6 bases of the junction unmatched. The CDR3 sequence is CASSLALGQASYNEQFF. CDR3 nucleotides: TGTGCCAGCAGCTTGGCTCTCGGACAGGCCTCCTACAATGAGCAGTTCTTC.

The gene calls are TRBV29-1 and TRBJ2-7; possible D gene TRBD1, 5 bases. The CDR3 consists of 12 residues. Trimming cost V 4 bases and J 6 bases, with 13 bases left between them. Germline CDR1 and CDR2: SQVTM and ANQGSEA. The CDR3 loop is CSVGQGSGEQYF. DNA for the CDR3: TGCAGCGTTGGGCAGGGATCCGGCGAGCAGTACTTC.

This chain joins TRBV6-6 and TRBJ1-3, with D uncertain. V dropped 10 bases and J dropped 0 bases, with 10 bases sitting between them. Germline CDR1 is MNHNY and CDR2 is SVGAGI (reference sequence). This CDR3 is built from 13 residues. The DNA for the CDR3 is TGTGCCACTGTTGCAGTCTCTGGAAACACCATATATTTT. Translating it yields CATVAVSGNTIYF.

This sequence joins TRBV2 and TRBJ2-2; 8 nucleotides align to TRBD1. Germline-derived CDR1 and CDR2 are SNHLY and FYNNEI. Germline trimming cut 6 bases from V and 1 base from J; bases unmatched to any gene: 13. There are 18 residues in the CDR3. As DNA, the CDR3 is TGTGCCAGCAGGCTTTATACGGGCGGACAGGGGAACACCGGGGAGCTGTTTTTT. Translating gives CASRLYTGGQGNTGELFF.

This clone was seen a single time. The chain joins TRBV27 to TRBJ2-4; D gene uncertain. With 5 bases removed from V and 6 bases from J, the gap between germline ends came to 14 bases. There are 14 residues in the CDR3. Germline lookup yields CDR1 MNHEY and CDR2 SMNVEV (reference sequence). DNA for the CDR3: TGTGCCAGCAGTACGAGAGCTAGTGGAAACATTCAGTACTTC. Translated: CASSTRASGNIQYF.

This clone was observed a handful of times. V is TRBV27 and J is TRBJ1-2; D may be TRBD1 (6 bases). The CDR3 extends over 15 amino acids. Germline V gene lookup returns CDR1 MNHEY and CDR2 SMNVEV (reference sequence). V was shortened by 4 bases and J by 5 bases, with 17 bases between the two germline ends. CDR3 region: CASSSLGGGRYGYTF. The CDR3 DNA sequence: TGTGCCAGCAGTTCCCTCGGGGGGGGCAGGTATGGCTACACCTTC.

CDR3 DNA: TGTGCCAGCAGTGACGAGGGGTCACAGGGGGAATGGGAAAAACTGTTTTTT. Residues: CASSDEGSQGEWEKLFF. The V and J genes are TRBV2 and TRBJ1-4, with 8 bases matching TRBD1. There are 17 residues in the CDR3. CDR1 and CDR2 from the germline V gene are SNHLY and FYNNEI. V dropped 3 bases and J dropped 8; count of bases not matched to a gene: 14.

The rearrangement joins TRBV19 to TRBJ2-7, with D perhaps matching TRBD2 (6 bases). In germline, CDR1 is LNHDA, CDR2 SQIVND (reference sequence). There are 15 residues in the CDR3. Trimming stripped 5 bases from V and 2 bases from J, with 16 bases between. The CDR3: CASSLRDSKPYEQYF. In nucleotides, the CDR3 is TGTGCCAGTAGTCTTAGGGACTCGAAACCCTACGAGCAGTACTTC.

The J gene is TRBJ2-7, the V gene TRBV11-3; D unclear. Trimming shortened V by 4 bases and J by 2 bases, and 15 bases separated the two germline ends. Germline values: CDR1 SGHNT, CDR2 YENEEA. The CDR3 runs to 15 residues. CDR3 in amino acids: CASSSGKRLPYEQYF. The CDR3 DNA follows: TGTGCCAGCAGCTCGGGTAAACGGTTACCCTACGAGCAGTACTTC.

The chain couples TRBV4-1 to TRBJ2-5; D gene uncertain. V lost 2 bases, J lost 7 bases, and 14 bases lay in between. Germline-derived CDR1 and CDR2 are MGHRA and YSYEKL. The CDR3 contains 14 residues. The CDR3 sequence is CASSQLLPTGTQYF. Written as DNA, the CDR3 is TGCGCCAGCAGCCAACTTCTACCTACGGGGACCCAGTACTTC.

The chain links TRBV21-1 to TRBJ2-7; no DNA check was done on the table's D call, TRBD2. TRBV21-1 is shown as a pseudogene. CDR3 length: 16 residues. CDR3 loop: CASSKGDGRVTYEQYF. CDR3 nucleotides: TGTGCCAGCAGCAAAGGAGACGGGAGGGTTACCTACGAGCAGTACTTC.

The table lists this clone with a count of one. The V call is TRBV29-1, the J call TRBJ2-2; D uncertain. Germline-derived CDR1 and CDR2 are SQVTM and ANQGSEA. Trimming removed 4 bases from V and 4 bases from J, with 10 bases in between. There are 13 residues in the CDR3. The CDR3 region is CSVGAPPTGELFF. CDR3 in DNA: TGCAGCGTTGGGGCCCCCCCCACCGGGGAGCTGTTTTTT.

This rearrangement joins TRBV5-4 to TRBJ2-7, with D possibly being TRBD1 (5 bases). Trimming pared 7 bases from V and 1 base from J, leaving 15 bases between. Germline lookup yields CDR1 SGHNT and CDR2 YYREEE (reference sequence). The CDR3 runs 14 residues. CDR3 amino acids: CASGRQTPSYEQYF. The CDR3 coding sequence is TGTGCCAGCGGACGACAGACCCCTTCCTACGAGCAGTACTTC.

The gene calls are TRBV5-1 and TRBJ1-1; TRBD1 agrees at 7 bases. The CDR3 contains 14 residues. From germline, CDR1 is SGHRS and CDR2 YFSETQ. The J segment lost 1 base and the V segment lost 5 bases, leaving 5 bases of the junction unmatched. CDR3 residues: CASRPGQRNTEAFF. The CDR3 DNA reads as TGCGCCAGCAGACCGGGACAGCGGAACACTGAAGCTTTCTTT. The variable domain in full, completed from reference TRBV5-1 and TRBJ1-1, reads KAGVTQTPRYLIKTRGQQVTLSCSPISGHRSVSWYQQTPGQGLQFLFEYFSETQRNKGNFPGRFSGRQFSNSRSEMNVSTLELGDSALYLCASRPGQRNTEAFFGQGTRLTVV.

In the case of this clone: Sequence at one end of the junction differs from germline and may be a read error. The chain has TRBV14 and TRBJ2-7; D gene uncertain. The CDR3 contains 8 residues. From germline, CDR1 is SGHDN and CDR2 FVKESK. This CDR3 reads CASSLRNF. Written as DNA, the CDR3 is TGTGCCAGCAGCCTTCGTAACTTC.

The chain links TRBV28 to TRBJ1-1; no clear D gene. The germline CDR1 and CDR2 sequences are MDHEN and SYDVKM. This CDR3 contains 13 residues. V lost 1 base, J lost 11 bases, and 14 bases lay in between. CDR3 protein: CASSLSGELWAFF. CDR3 nucleotides: TGTGCCAGCAGTTTATCCGGGGAACTTTGGGCTTTCTTT.

This chain links TRBV6-1 with TRBJ2-7; 9 bases map to TRBD1. The germline CDR1 and CDR2 sequences are MNHNS and SASEGT. The V segment lost 2 bases and the J segment 4 bases; nucleotides outside the gene matches: 9. This CDR3 has 16 amino acids. The CDR3 loop is CASSERPGTGMYEQYF. CDR3 coding DNA: TGTGCCAGCAGTGAAAGGCCCGGGACAGGGATGTACGAGCAGTACTTC.

In this sample, this clone turned up once. The V gene is TRBV27, the J gene TRBJ2-7, with D perhaps TRBD2 (6 bases). Germline V gives CDR1 MNHEY, CDR2 SMNVEV (reference sequence). V lost 3 bases to trimming and J lost 5 bases, with 20 bases between them. The CDR3 is 16 amino acids. CDR3 in amino acids: CASSLGLGRGLDEQYF. The DNA for the CDR3 is TGTGCCAGCAGTTTGGGTCTCGGGAGAGGTCTCGACGAGCAGTACTTC.

This chain uses TRBV28 with TRBJ1-4; 11 bases line up with TRBD1. V lost 6 bases to trimming and J lost 8 bases; unmatched junction nucleotides: 8. Looked up from germline, CDR1 is MDHEN and CDR2 is SYDVKM. This CDR3 comprises 15 residues. CDR3 in DNA: TGTGCCAGCAGCACCGGACAGGGGGCCTGGGAAAAACTGTTTTTT. Translating it yields CASSTGQGAWEKLFF.

This chain connects TRBV6-5 to TRBJ1-1; D uncertain. V dropped 11 bases and J dropped 5 bases, with 9 bases sitting between them. The length of the CDR3 is 10 residues. In germline, CDR1 is MNHEY, CDR2 SVGAGI. DNA of the CDR3: TGTGCCGCCGGTCCTACTGAAGCTTTCTTT. This encodes CAAGPTEAFF.

CDR3 residues: CASSWRLAGALDTDTQYF. In DNA form, the CDR3 reads TGTGCCAGCAGCTGGCGCCTAGCGGGGGCCCTAGACACAGATACGCAGTATTTT. The J gene is TRBJ2-3, the V gene TRBV5-6; 10 nucleotides match TRBD2. In germline, CDR1 is SGHDT, CDR2 YYEEEE. This CDR3 spans 18 amino acids. V trimming: 3 bases; J trimming: 2 bases; junction bases outside the gene matches: 12. Together with reference TRBV5-6 and TRBJ2-3, the CDR3 gives the full variable domain: DAGVTQSPTHLIKTRGQQVTLRCSPKSGHDTVSWYQQALGQGPQFIFQYYEEEERQRGNFPDRFSGHQFPNYSSELNVNALLLGDSALYLCASSWRLAGALDTDTQYFGPGTRLTVL.

Here the CDR3 DNA reads TGTGCCAGCAGCCAAGGCAGGGAGGGGACAGATACGCAGTATTTT. It specifies CASSQGREGTDTQYF. The gene calls are TRBV4-2 and TRBJ2-3; 7 bases are shared with TRBD2. Germline values: CDR1 LGHNA, CDR2 YNFKEQ. The CDR3 is made up of 15 amino acids. V lost 1 base and J lost 3; bases outside the gene matches: 4.

The V gene is TRBV4-1, the J gene TRBJ1-5, with TRBD1 matching 7 bases. This CDR3 is built from 15 residues. In germline, CDR1 is MGHRA, CDR2 YSYEKL. Trimming removed 3 bases from V and 5 bases from J; junction bases left unmatched: 7. The CDR3 region is CASSQRRDSHQPQHF. The CDR3 DNA follows: TGCGCCAGCAGCCAGCGCCGGGACAGCCATCAGCCCCAGCATTTT.

This clone was counted a single time. The rearrangement links TRBV5-1 to TRBJ2-7; tentative D call: TRBD1 (6 bases). Per germline, CDR1 SGHRS and CDR2 YFSETQ. This CDR3 has 15 amino acids. Trimming removed 4 bases at V and 2 bases at J, with 16 bases between. CDR3 sequence reads: CASSLLTGPAYEQYF. CDR3 nucleotide sequence: TGCGCCAGCAGCCTATTAACAGGGCCAGCCTACGAGCAGTACTTC.

V and J are TRBV18 and TRBJ1-3; D call uncertain. Germline V CDR1 and CDR2: KGHSH, LQKENI. The V end lost 2 bases, the J end lost 0 bases, and 8 bases lay between the germline ends. CDR3 length: 15 amino acids. CDR3 amino acids: CASSPYPLSGNTIYF. CDR3 nucleotide sequence: TGTGCCAGCTCACCATATCCCCTCTCTGGAAACACCATATATTTT.

This sequence joins TRBV28 and TRBJ2-7; possibly TRBD2 for D (6 bases). Germline CDR1 reads MDHEN; CDR2 reads SYDVKM. Trimming took off 2 bases at V and 3 bases at J, with 17 bases between the two ends. The CDR3 sequence is 16 residues long. The CDR3 here is CASSLGSIGGRYEQYF. The CDR3, as DNA: TGTGCCAGCAGTTTAGGATCTATCGGGGGTCGCTACGAGCAGTACTTC. Supplemented by reference TRBV28 and TRBJ2-7, the full variable domain reads DVKVTQSSRYLVKRTGEKVFLECVQDMDHENMFWYRQDPGLGLRLIYFSYDVKMKEKGDIPEGYSVSREKKERFSLILESASTNQTSMYLCASSLGSIGGRYEQYFGPGTRLTVT.

This clone was detected only once. The chain couples TRBV15 to TRBJ2-7; the D is unclear. The length of the CDR3 is 16 residues. Germline CDR1 reads LNHNV; CDR2 reads YYDKDF (reference sequence). The V end lost 1 base, the J end lost 3 bases, and 16 bases lay between the germline ends. CDR3 sequence: CATSRVKGTTGYEQYF. The CDR3, as DNA: TGTGCCACCAGCAGAGTAAAAGGTACGACGGGCTACGAGCAGTACTTC. Based on the CDR3 plus reference TRBV15 and TRBJ2-7, the full variable domain is DAMVIQNPRYQVTQFGKPVTLSCSQTLNHNVMYWYQQKSSQAPKLLFHYYDKDFNNEADTPDNFQSRRPNTSFCFLDIRSPGLGDTAMYLCATSRVKGTTGYEQYFGPGTRLTVT.

This chain uses TRBV19 with TRBJ2-3, with a weak D call TRBD1 (6 bases). The germline V gene encodes CDR1 LNHDA and CDR2 SQIVND (reference sequence). The CDR3 loop spans 15 amino acids. V dropped 5 bases and J dropped 1 base, with 13 bases sitting between them. The CDR3 sequence is CASSPLGGGTDTQYF. The CDR3 region has the DNA TGTGCCAGTAGTCCCCTAGGGGGAGGCACAGATACGCAGTATTTT.

The chain uses TRBV28 and TRBJ1-5; 7 bases fit TRBD1. With V trimmed by 5 bases and J by 3 bases, 10 bases remained unmatched. The germline gives CDR1 MDHEN, CDR2 SYDVKM. The CDR3 sequence is 16 residues long. The CDR3 sequence is CASSPSWTGNNQPQHF. The CDR3 bases are TGTGCCAGCAGTCCCTCCTGGACAGGAAACAATCAGCCCCAGCATTTT.